Sequencing of this TCR beta chain was carried out in a study of blood T cell repertoires in COVID-19 (dated by TCRdb to between 2020 and 2021). Regarding the complete study: Samples from collaborators originated in the United States, Italy and Spain and spanned both the acute and convalescent phases of COVID-19. The prospective study material was composed of cDNA or gDNA derived from T cells, B-cell-depleted T cells, or PBMCs. Deeply sampled blood TCRbeta repertoires from subjects exposed to, actively infected with, or recovered from COVID-19 were included in the dataset. The repertoires were made available in a free public database intended to serve as a resource for research on the immune response to SARS-CoV-2. The samples were drawn from two sources: the first 160 participants of the ongoing ImmuneRACE study, and 950 to 1,500 subjects contributed by 6 global collaborators. A de-identified subject ID, COVID-19 status, age in years and sex were almost always included in the sample metadata. Where HLA class I and class II types were available, the types were taken from metadata supplied by the sample provider, not from assay-based typing.

Broader findings and caveats from the paper: The amount of clinical and demographic metadata varied by source and participant and was provided uncurated.

A note on this clone: Its antigen has not been determined. Base qualities were left out, and no much larger clone turns up one base away.

TCRbeta CDR3 regions were amplified from genomic DNA using the immunoSEQ Assay, a bias-controlled multiplex PCR. The original methods were these. Within the assay, amplification of reference gene primers was used to estimate how many nucleated cells each sample contained. To quantify the absolute abundance of each unique TCRbeta CDR3 rearrangement, sequence reads were collapsed and filtered. For each sample, productive Simpson clonality was calculated as the square root of Simpson's diversity index over productive rearrangements. Imported from immuneACCESS, the table was reduced by TCRdb to in-frame sequences with V and J called. These copies leave out some clones; in studies compared against another copy, an unresolved V gene accounts for under half, and the cause of the remainder is not known. D and trimming were read from the DNA, whereas the V and J calls and clone size are those reported in that table. The sample table shows about 68,000 clones, and 65% to 90% are seen once. Together, the top ten hold 23% of the sample.

The collaborating institutions used their own protocols to collect whole blood in K2EDTA tubes. For TCRbeta analysis, collaborators shipped samples as frozen whole blood, isolated PBMCs, or DNA extracted from either of those sample types. For CDR1 and CDR2, the germline V gene lists SGHRS and YFSETQ. Trimming removed 3 bases from V and 6 bases from J; the gene matches leave 5 bases unexplained. From cysteine to phenylalanine, the CDR3 is 13 amino acids long. This entry keeps only the CDR3 DNA: 39 bases, framed from base 1. The V gene is TRBV5-1 and the J gene is TRBJ1-2; TRBD1 lines up with 7 middle nucleotides. This receptor was obtained from a man in his fifties with acute or convalescent COVID-19. The sample comprised peripheral blood. The CDR3: CASSYRGPNGYTF. Read as DNA, the sequence is TGCGCCAGCAGCTACAGGGGTCCGAATGGCTACACCTTC. With all but the CDR3 taken from the reference TRBV5-1 and TRBJ1-2 genes, the full variable domain is: KAGVTQTPRYLIKTRGQQVTLSCSPISGHRSVSWYQQTPGQGLQFLFEYFSETQRNKGNFPGRFSGRQFSNSRSEMNVSTLELGDSALYLCASSYRGPNGYTFGSGTRLTVV.